The 17 T cell receptor beta chains reported below all come from one sample, sequenced in a study of OX40 agonist ivuxolimab in advanced cancers. TCRdb's copy holds only in-frame clones and misses some; the assay was immunoSEQ multiplex PCR. The sample shows fewer than 80,000 clones, under 85% of them seen only once. The source material was CD4+ or CD8+ T cells sorted from blood, sampled in a trial of the OX40 agonist ivuxolimab. Source of these receptors: an adult with an advanced solid tumor such as melanoma, head and neck, liver or kidney cancer.

V gene TRBV7-2 combines with J gene TRBJ2-3; 8 bases fit TRBD2. J lost 11 bases, V lost 8 bases, and 18 bases had no gene match. This CDR3 comprises 15 residues. From germline, CDR1 is SGHTA and CDR2 FQGNSA. The DNA for the CDR3 is TGTGCCAGCGGGCTAGCGGGTCCCTCTAAGGGGGAGCAGTATTTT. Its protein product is CASGLAGPSKGEQYF.

The chain has TRBV28 and TRBJ2-4; weak D call: TRBD2 (6 bases). This CDR3 contains 16 residues. Germline lookup yields CDR1 MDHEN and CDR2 SYDVKM. Trimming left V 4 bases short and J 9 bases short, with 22 bases between. In DNA, the CDR3 is TGTGCCAGCAGTTCAGAACGCGTTCGGCAGGGAGGCATTCAGTACTTC. It translates to CASSSERVRQGGIQYF.

The DNA of the CDR3 is TGTGCCAGCAGTGAAGCGGGCAGCCGAGGATATGGCTACACCTTC. Encoded protein: CASSEAGSRGYGYTF. V is TRBV2 and J is TRBJ1-2; D remains ambiguous. The CDR3 has 15 residues. Germline CDR1 SNHLY, CDR2 FYNNEI. V shed 0 bases and J shed 5 bases, with 13 bases lying between them.

The chain employs TRBV6-5 and TRBJ2-5; D not certain. CDR1 is MNHEY and CDR2 is SVGAGI in the germline V gene. The CDR3 consists of 14 residues. The V and J ends lost 0 bases and 2 bases respectively, with 7 bases between them. CDR3 amino acids: CASSYSWLQETQYF. The CDR3 nucleotides are TGTGCCAGCAGTTACTCTTGGCTACAAGAGACCCAGTACTTC.

The V call is TRBV27, the J call TRBJ2-4; 13 bases match TRBD2. V shed 6 bases, J shed 0 bases, and the junction held 5 bases outside the gene matches. CDR1 MNHEY and CDR2 SMNVEV come from the germline V gene (reference sequence). The CDR3 has 17 residues. The CDR3 DNA reads as TGTGCCAGCAGGGGACTAGCGGGGCCTTTAGCCAAAAACATTCAGTACTTC. Its protein product is CASRGLAGPLAKNIQYF.

The chain combines TRBV7-6 with TRBJ2-7, with 10 nucleotides matching TRBD2. The junction had 1 base not matched to a gene; V was cut back by 0 bases and J by 2 bases. The CDR3 length is 15 residues. Germline CDR1 reads SGHVS; CDR2 reads FNYEAQ. This chain's CDR3 is CASSLASGGAYEQYF. In DNA, the CDR3 is TGTGCCAGCAGCTTAGCCAGCGGGGGGGCCTACGAGCAGTACTTC.

The V call is TRBV6-5, the J call TRBJ2-3; D is ambiguous. This CDR3 has 13 amino acids. V lost 5 bases and J 4 bases, leaving 10 bases between the germline ends. The germline V gene encodes CDR1 MNHEY and CDR2 SVGAGI. The CDR3 bases are TGTGCCAGCAGTCTCGTTACAGCAGATACGCAGTATTTT. It is translated as CASSLVTADTQYF.

This chain uses TRBV5-1 with TRBJ2-5; the match to TRBD1 covers 7 bases. The ends lost 4 bases at V and 4 bases at J; junction bases unmatched: 7. Per the germline V gene, CDR1 is SGHRS and CDR2 is YFSETQ. This CDR3 has 14 amino acids. This CDR3 reads CASSDNPGGETQYF. As DNA, the CDR3 is TGCGCCAGCAGCGATAACCCAGGGGGAGAGACCCAGTACTTC.

The gene calls are TRBV7-9 and TRBJ1-1; no clear D gene. Germline values: CDR1 SEHNR, CDR2 FQNEAQ (reference sequence). This CDR3 spans 14 amino acids. V gave up 10 bases and J gave up 0 bases, with 15 bases separating them. The CDR3 sequence is CATTRAGVNTEAFF. The CDR3, as DNA: TGTGCCACCACAAGGGCCGGGGTGAACACTGAAGCTTTCTTT.

The rearrangement links TRBV2 to TRBJ2-7; maybe TRBD1 (7 bases). From germline, CDR1 is SNHLY and CDR2 FYNNEI. The CDR3 runs to 11 residues. With 7 bases removed from V and 8 bases from J, the gap between germline ends came to 12 bases. In DNA form, the CDR3 reads TGTGCCAGCACCCAGGGGGGACAGCAGTACTTC. It is translated as CASTQGGQQYF.

The chain combines TRBV2 with TRBJ2-5; no definite D call. Trimming removed 2 bases from V and 6 bases from J, with 4 bases in between. This CDR3 comprises 11 residues. Germline loops: CDR1 SNHLY, CDR2 FYNNEI. CDR3 region: CASSELQTQYF. Here the CDR3 DNA reads TGTGCCAGCAGTGAATTGCAGACCCAGTACTTC.

As for this clone: At one end the junction does not follow the germline gene, possibly because of a read error. V is TRBV4-1 and J is TRBJ1-1; D gene ambiguous. The CDR3 is 16 residues long. Germline values: CDR1 MGHRA, CDR2 YSYEKL. For the CDR3, the DNA is TGCGCCAGCAGCCAAGATTCTCGGGGATTGAACGCTGAAGCTTTCTTT. Translating it yields CASSQDSRGLNAEAFF.

The rearrangement uses TRBV19 and TRBJ1-5, with 9 bases that match TRBD1. The CDR3 is made up of 16 amino acids. Trimming took 8 bases from V and 7 from J; bases not matched to a gene: 15. Looked up from germline, CDR1 is LNHDA and CDR2 is SQIVND (reference sequence). As DNA, the CDR3 is TGTGCCAGTCAGAATACCGGGACAGGGAGTGAGCAGCCCCAGCATTTT. It yields the protein CASQNTGTGSEQPQHF.

This chain links TRBV7-6 with TRBJ1-4, with 9 bases lining up with TRBD1. The germline gives CDR1 SGHVS, CDR2 FNYEAQ. V dropped 0 bases and J dropped 8; count of bases not matched to a gene: 7. The CDR3 extends over 16 amino acids. The CDR3 here is CASSLAPGQGQEKLFF. DNA of the CDR3: TGTGCCAGCAGCTTAGCTCCGGGACAGGGACAAGAAAAACTGTTTTTT.

The J gene is TRBJ2-5, the V gene TRBV7-8; 13 nucleotides agree with TRBD2. The CDR3 consists of 15 residues. The germline gives CDR1 SGHVS, CDR2 FQNEAQ. V lost 5 bases and J lost 4; bases outside the gene matches: 4. CDR3 in amino acids: CASSARLAGGETQYF. CDR3 sequence (DNA): TGTGCCAGCAGCGCCCGACTAGCGGGGGGAGAGACCCAGTACTTC.

The gene calls are TRBV7-9 and TRBJ2-5; 10 positions agree with TRBD2. From germline, CDR1 is SEHNR and CDR2 FQNEAQ (reference sequence). There are 15 residues in the CDR3. J lost 6 bases, V lost 3 bases, and 7 bases had no gene match. In DNA, the CDR3 is TGTGCCAGCAGCTTTCGGCTAGCGGGGGAAAAGACCCAGTACTTC. Residues: CASSFRLAGEKTQYF.

The rearrangement joins TRBV29-1 to TRBJ2-2; TRBD2 matches 11 bases. CDR3 length: 14 residues. The V segment lost 7 bases and the J segment 2 bases; nucleotides outside the gene matches: 3. Germline V gene sequence: CDR1 SQVTM, CDR2 ANQGSEA. The CDR3, as DNA: TGCAGCGGAGGGACTAGCGGAAACACCGGGGAGCTGTTTTTT. This encodes CSGGTSGNTGELFF.